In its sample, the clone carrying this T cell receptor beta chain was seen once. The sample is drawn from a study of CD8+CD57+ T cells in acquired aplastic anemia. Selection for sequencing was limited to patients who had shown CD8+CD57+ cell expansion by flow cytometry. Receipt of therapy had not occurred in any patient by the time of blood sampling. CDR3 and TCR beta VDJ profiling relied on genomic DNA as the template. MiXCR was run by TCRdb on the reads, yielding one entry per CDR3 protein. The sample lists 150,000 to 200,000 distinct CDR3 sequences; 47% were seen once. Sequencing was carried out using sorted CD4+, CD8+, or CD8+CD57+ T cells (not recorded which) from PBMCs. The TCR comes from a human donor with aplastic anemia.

The CDR3 is CASSPGGSYNEQFF. In nucleotides, the CDR3 is TGTGCCAGCAGCCCGGGGGGTTCCTACAATGAGCAGTTCTTC. The chain couples TRBV11-3 to TRBJ2-1, with 7 bases identical to TRBD2. Germline values: CDR1 SGHNT, CDR2 YENEEA. This CDR3 comprises 14 residues. V trimming: 5 bases; J trimming: 1 base; junction bases outside the gene matches: 2.